Listed below are T cell receptor beta chains from one sample, sequenced in a study of T cells in Graves' hyperthyroidism and ophthalmopathy. MiXCR was run by TCRdb on the multiplex PCR reads, yielding one entry per CDR3 protein. The sample carries over 650,000 distinct CDR3 sequences, 45% recorded once. The sequencing sample was made of peripheral blood or thyroid tissue (not recorded which). The receptors originated from an adult man with Graves' disease, either hyperthyroidism or ophthalmopathy (not recorded which). CDR3s include the opening cysteine and the closing phenylalanine or tryptophan. Fields, in order: D gene, V gene, J gene, clone size, CDR3 length, CDR3 protein, CDR3 DNA. D genes are given only for firm matches. Some rows have no size entry. The others give once, few or many, or a class for an expanded clone.

-	TRBV30	TRBJ1-2	-	11	CAWSVRDGYTF	TGTGCCTGGAGTGTACGGGATGGCTACACCTTC
-	TRBV7-9	TRBJ2-7	few	18	CASSQDPPVGGISDEQYF	TGTGCCAGCAGCCAAGACCCCCCCGTTGGCGGGATTAGCGACGAGCAGTACTTC
-	TRBV20-1	TRBJ1-2	once	17	CSARRGAERPRKEWLTF	TGCAGTGCTAGACGCGGAGCCGAGAGGCCCCGCAAGGAGTGGCTCACCTTC
TRBD1	TRBV20-1	TRBJ2-5	-	15	CSASRTGGSSGTQYF	TGCAGTGCTAGTAGGACAGGGGGCTCGTCGGGGACCCAGTACTTC
-	TRBV11-3	TRBJ2-7	few	14	CASSLIGRTGEQYF	TGTGCCAGCAGCTTAATAGGCAGGACGGGCGAGCAGTACTTC
TRBD2	TRBV7-9	TRBJ2-5	-	18	CASGGELAGGPGQETQYF	TGTGCCAGCGGAGGCGAACTAGCGGGGGGACCCGGACAAGAGACCCAGTACTTC
-	TRBV12-3/TRBV12-4	TRBJ1-1	-	11	CASSRMTEASF	TGTGCCAGCAGCAGGATGACTGAAGCTTCCTTT
-	TRBV5-1	TRBJ2-5	few	15	CASSLVRTAQETQYF	TGCGCCAGCAGCTTGGTTCGGACAGCTCAAGAGACCCAGTACTTC
TRBD1	TRBV2	TRBJ2-5	-	15	CASSTQTGAEQPQYF	TGTGCCAGCAGTACACAGACAGGGGCGGAACAGCCCCAGTACTTC
-	TRBV2	TRBJ1-6	-	13	CASRSSWSSPLHF	TGTGCCAGCAGAAGTTCCTGGAGTTCACCCCTCCACTTT
-	TRBV19	TRBJ1-3	-	13	CASSVDSRATIYF	TGTGCCAGTAGTGTCGACTCCCGAGCCACCATATATTTT
-	TRBV6-5	TRBJ1-6	-	15	CASRPLGGGNSPLHF	TGTGCCAGCAGGCCGTTAGGGGGAGGTAATTCACCCCTCCACTTT
-	TRBV7-8	TRBJ1-1	-	14	CASSQPGSDTEAFF	TGTGCCAGCAGCCAGCCAGGGTCGGACACTGAAGCTTTCTTT
-	TRBV19	TRBJ1-4	-	14	CASRERSANEKLFF	TGTGCCAGTAGAGAAAGGTCAGCTAATGAAAAACTGTTTTTT
-	TRBV20-1	TRBJ1-5	-	12	CSATTVNQPQHF	TGCAGTGCTACCACCGTGAATCAGCCCCAGCATTTT
-	TRBV5-1	TRBJ1-2	-	11	CASSLAPGYTF	TGCGCCAGCAGCTTGGCGCCAGGCTACACCTTC
TRBD2	TRBV15	TRBJ2-5	-	16	CAASSQGTLAQETQYF	TGTGCCGCCAGCAGCCAGGGTACACTAGCGCAAGAGACCCAGTACTTC
TRBD1	TRBV6-1	TRBJ1-5	many	15	CASREGGRFGQPQHF	TGTGCCAGCAGAGAAGGGGGCAGATTCGGTCAGCCCCAGCATTTT
-	TRBV15	TRBJ1-4	few	10	CATSRAGQGF	TGTGCCACCAGCAGAGCCGGCCAGGGCTTT
-	TRBV29-1	TRBJ1-1	many	14	CSVQTTPMNTEAFF	TGCAGCGTGCAGACGACACCGATGAACACTGAAGCTTTCTTT
-	TRBV2	TRBJ2-2	-	16	CASSEGGGANTGELFF	TGTGCCAGCAGTGAAGGGGGCGGCGCGAACACCGGGGAGCTGTTTTTT
-	TRBV20-1	TRBJ2-7	-	14	CSASPGTILPEQYF	TGCAGTGCTAGTCCCGGGACCATCCTTCCCGAGCAGTACTTC
-	TRBV19	TRBJ1-5	many	13	CASSYGFDQPQHF	TGTGCCAGTAGTTACGGGTTCGATCAGCCCCAGCATTTT
-	TRBV7-2	TRBJ2-7	many	16	CASSLSRQGLTDEQYF	TGTGCCAGCAGCTTATCTCGGCAGGGCCTGACTGACGAGCAGTACTTC
-	TRBV10-3	TRBJ1-5	many	14	CAISESEGFQPQHF	TGTGCCATCAGTGAGTCGGAAGGATTTCAGCCCCAGCATTTT
TRBD1	TRBV19	TRBJ1-5	many	14	CASSMGTGPQPQHF	TGTGCCAGTAGTATGGGGACAGGGCCTCAGCCCCAGCATTTT
-	TRBV7-8	TRBJ1-4	-	15	CASSSLVTTNEKLFF	TGTGCCAGCAGCTCTCTGGTCACAACTAATGAAAAACTGTTTTTT
-	TRBV5-1	TRBJ1-2	-	13	CASSWTFGYGYTF	TGCGCCAGCAGCTGGACATTCGGTTATGGCTACACCTTC
-	TRBV7-6	TRBJ2-7	-	13	CASSYEQDYEQYF	TGTGCCAGCAGTTACGAACAGGACTACGAGCAGTACTTC
TRBD1	TRBV2	TRBJ2-7	many	12	CASSQTGDEQYF	TGTGCCAGCAGCCAGACAGGGGACGAGCAGTACTTC
-	TRBV15	TRBJ1-4	-	13	CATSRQGLEKLFF	TGTGCCACCAGCAGACAGGGCCTCGAAAAACTGTTTTTT
-	TRBV7-2	TRBJ2-7	-	15	CASSLGSDSYYEQYF	TGTGCCAGCAGCTTAGGTTCAGACAGCTACTACGAGCAGTACTTC
-	TRBV20-1	TRBJ2-7	many	13	CSARRLQSYEQYF	TGCAGTGCTAGACGGCTGCAATCCTACGAGCAGTACTTC
-	TRBV10-3	TRBJ1-2	-	13	CAISEGGFDGYTF	TGTGCCATCAGTGAGGGAGGGTTTGATGGCTACACCTTC
TRBD1	TRBV25-1	TRBJ1-1	-	14	CASSPGQGLGEAFF	TGTGCCAGCAGCCCAGGACAGGGCTTGGGTGAAGCTTTCTTT
TRBD1	TRBV18	TRBJ1-1	-	18	CASSPVGGTGGSNTEAFF	TGTGCCAGCTCACCAGTGGGGGGGACAGGGGGCTCGAACACTGAAGCTTTCTTT
TRBD1	TRBV3-1	TRBJ2-7	-	16	CASSQFQDRADYEQYF	TGTGCCAGCAGCCAGTTCCAGGACAGGGCCGACTACGAGCAGTACTTC